This passage covers 25 T cell receptor beta chains from one sample sequenced in a study of T cells in Graves' hyperthyroidism and ophthalmopathy. TCR beta CDR3 regions were amplified from RNA. TCR CDR3 underwent first-round RT-PCR with the HTBI primer set. MiXCR, applied by TCRdb to the multiplex PCR reads, yields one record per CDR3 protein. The sample lists tens of thousands of distinct CDR3 sequences; over 35% were seen once. Sequences were obtained from blood. These TCRs come from a woman aged 25 to 39 with Graves' hyperthyroidism.

The rearrangement uses TRBV12-3 or TRBV12-4 and TRBJ1-1; no clear D gene. The length of the CDR3 is 14 residues. V lost 4 bases and J lost 0, with 9 bases in between. Here the CDR3 DNA reads TGTGCCAGCAGTTACTCTCGGTTGAACACTGAAGCTTTCTTT. Amino acid sequence: CASSYSRLNTEAFF.

This sequence joins TRBV6-5 and TRBJ1-4, with a weak D call TRBD1 (6 bases). CDR1 and CDR2 from the germline V gene are MNHEY and SVGAGI. V gave up 6 bases and J gave up 9 bases, with 11 bases separating them. This CDR3 comprises 12 residues. The DNA for the CDR3 is TGTGCCAGCAGCCGCGGACAGCAAAAACTGTTTTTT. Translated: CASSRGQQKLFF.

This clonotype is medium-sized in the sample. This chain links TRBV20-1 with TRBJ1-1; no clear D. The length of the CDR3 is 11 residues. The V gene lost 3 bases and the J gene lost 1 base, with 3 bases spanning the gap. Germline lookup yields CDR1 DFQATT and CDR2 SNEGSKA (reference sequence). The CDR3 coding sequence is TGCAGTGCTAGGAAGAACACTGAAGCTTTCTTT. Protein sequence: CSARKNTEAFF.

The gene calls are TRBV7-9 and TRBJ2-1; the D gene is possibly TRBD2 (6 bases). Trimming stripped 6 bases from V and 0 bases from J, with 27 bases between. There are 20 residues in the CDR3. CDR1 SEHNR and CDR2 FQNEAQ come from the germline V gene (reference sequence). The CDR3: CASRVLARGLGSSSYNEQFF. Written as DNA, the CDR3 is TGTGCCAGCAGGGTACTAGCAAGGGGTTTGGGTAGCAGCTCCTACAATGAGCAGTTCTTC.

This clonotype has ten or more counts. The chain combines TRBV12-3 or TRBV12-4 with TRBJ2-5; the D gene is possibly TRBD1 (6 bases). The CDR3 has 12 amino acids. V was clipped by 5 bases and J by 5 bases, with 9 bases between them. CDR3 coding DNA: TGTGCCAGCAGTCCGGGACATGAGACCCAGTACTTC. This translates into CASSPGHETQYF.

On this clonotype: An end of the junction differs from the germline gene, which may be a read error. This chain connects TRBV6-6 to TRBJ2-5; 8 bases are a match to TRBD1. Germline V gene data show CDR1 as MNHNY and CDR2 as SVGAGI (reference sequence). CDR3 length: 14 amino acids. CDR3 DNA: TGTGCTAGCAGTGAACCTGACAGGGGAGGAACCCAGTACTTC. This translates into CASSEPDRGGTQYF.

Many counts were recorded for this clonotype. The V gene is TRBV2, the J gene TRBJ1-1; D might be TRBD1 (6 bases). This CDR3 has 14 amino acids. V shed 7 bases and J shed 2 bases, with 14 bases lying between them. Germline values: CDR1 SNHLY, CDR2 FYNNEI. CDR3 region: CASTIGGGNTEAFF. The CDR3 nucleotides are TGTGCCAGCACTATAGGGGGAGGCAACACTGAAGCTTTCTTT.

The chain combines TRBV7-8 with TRBJ1-2; D perhaps matches TRBD1 (5 bases). The CDR3 has 12 amino acids. Per germline, CDR1 SGHVS and CDR2 FQNEAQ. Trimming removed 5 bases from V and 7 bases from J, with 11 bases in between. In DNA, the CDR3 is TGTGCCAGCAGCCTCGACAGCTCTGGCTACACCTTC. This encodes CASSLDSSGYTF.

This clonotype came up many times. The chain has TRBV19 and TRBJ1-4, with 10 nucleotides matching TRBD1. CDR1 LNHDA and CDR2 SQIVND come from the germline V gene (reference sequence). The junction had 3 bases not matched to a gene; V was cut back by 6 bases and J by 8 bases. CDR3 length: 13 amino acids. The CDR3 DNA follows: TGTGCCAGTAGGGGGACAGGGGTCGAAAAACTGTTTTTT. Translating it yields CASRGTGVEKLFF.

The CDR3: CASSFKRGTEAFF. Written as DNA, the CDR3 is TGTGCCAGCAGCTTTAAGAGGGGTACTGAAGCTTTCTTT. The chain joins TRBV7-4 to TRBJ1-1; possible D gene TRBD1, 5 bases. The CDR3 totals 13 residues. The V and J ends lost 3 bases and 5 bases respectively, with 10 bases between them. The germline CDR1 and CDR2 sequences are SGHVT and SQSDAQ. Drawing the rest from reference TRBV7-4 and TRBJ1-1, the complete variable domain is GAGVSQSPRYKVAKRGRDVALRCDSISGHVTLYWYRQTLGQGSEVLTYSQSDAQRDKSGRPSGRFSAERPERSVSTLKIQRTEQGDSAVYLCASSFKRGTEAFFGQGTRLTVV.

There are many counts of this clonotype. The CDR3 here is CASSPPGIANTGELFF. The CDR3 DNA is TGTGCCAGCAGCCCCCCGGGGATCGCGAACACCGGGGAGCTGTTTTTT. The J gene is TRBJ2-2, the V gene TRBV5-5; tentative D call: TRBD2 (5 bases). Germline lookup yields CDR1 SGHKS and CDR2 YYEKEE (reference sequence). The CDR3 sequence is 16 residues long. V was trimmed by 4 bases and J by 0 bases, leaving 13 bases between them.

In regard to this clonotype: Given the absence of the conserved phenylalanine or tryptophan at the CDR3 end, a read error is likely. The chain combines TRBV12-3 or TRBV12-4 with TRBJ1-6, with 7 positions matching TRBD1. Trimming took 2 bases from V and 8 from J; bases not matched to a gene: 6. This CDR3 comprises 15 residues. Here the CDR3 reads CASSLRAGGDSPLHI. CDR3 coding DNA: TGTGCCAGCAGTTTACGGGCAGGGGGGGATTCACCCCTCCACATT.

This clonotype is a singleton in its sample. The chain uses TRBV5-8 and TRBJ1-2, with 7 positions matching TRBD1. Germline CDR1 reads SGHTS; CDR2 reads YDEGEE. V trimming: 5 bases; J trimming: 2 bases; junction bases outside the gene matches: 0. The CDR3 runs 12 residues. The CDR3 DNA reads as TGTGCCAGCAGACAGGGGAACTATGGCTACACCTTC. The encoded protein is CASRQGNYGYTF.

The gene calls are TRBV18 and TRBJ1-4; 9 positions match TRBD1. Germline loops: CDR1 KGHSH, CDR2 LQKENI. This CDR3 is built from 15 residues. Losses at the gene ends were 4 bases for V and 7 bases for J; bases not matched to a gene: 7. The CDR3 sequence is CASSQRQGVREKLFF. CDR3 DNA: TGTGCCAGCTCACAACGACAGGGGGTCCGTGAAAAACTGTTTTTT.

By proportion, this clonotype is medium-sized. This chain's CDR3 is CASSFRQGTNQPQHF. The DNA for the CDR3 is TGTGCCAGCAGCTTTCGGCAGGGAACCAATCAGCCCCAGCATTTT. The rearrangement links TRBV7-6 to TRBJ1-5, with D possibly matching TRBD1 (5 bases). In germline, CDR1 is SGHVS, CDR2 FNYEAQ. The V and J ends lost 3 bases and 3 bases respectively, with 12 bases between them. The CDR3 runs 15 residues.

In this sample, this clonotype turned up many times. CDR3 region: CASRDWTDDEQYF. The CDR3 DNA sequence: TGTGCCAGCAGGGACTGGACGGACGACGAGCAGTACTTC. The chain uses TRBV6-1 and TRBJ2-7; tentatively, D is TRBD2 (5 bases). The germline V gene encodes CDR1 MNHNS and CDR2 SASEGT. This CDR3 contains 13 residues. The V and J ends lost 6 bases and 5 bases respectively, with 14 bases between them.

This clonotype was seen ten or more times. The chain has TRBV5-1 and TRBJ1-4; D is ambiguous. The CDR3 has 14 residues. Germline CDR1 reads SGHRS; CDR2 reads YFSETQ. V lost 0 bases, J lost 5 bases, and 8 bases lay in between. As DNA, the CDR3 is TGCGCCAGCAGCTTGGGTACAAGAAATGAAAAACTGTTTTTT. Translated, it gives CASSLGTRNEKLFF. Variable domain in full (rest from reference TRBV5-1 and TRBJ1-4): KAGVTQTPRYLIKTRGQQVTLSCSPISGHRSVSWYQQTPGQGLQFLFEYFSETQRNKGNFPGRFSGRQFSNSRSEMNVSTLELGDSALYLCASSLGTRNEKLFFGSGTQLSVL.

This clonotype was counted ten times or more. A read error may explain this, as a much larger clone is one base away. The chain combines TRBV5-4 with TRBJ2-7, with 7 bases lining up with TRBD1. Germline lookup yields CDR1 SGHNT and CDR2 YYREEE (reference sequence). The CDR3 totals 14 residues. The ends lost 4 bases at V and 5 bases at J; junction bases unmatched: 9. The chain's CDR3 is CASSTGQPAHEQYF. Here the CDR3 DNA reads TGTGCCAGCAGCACGGGACAGCCTGCGCACGAGCAGTACTTC.

This clonotype showed up many times. The rearrangement uses TRBV28 and TRBJ2-5; perhaps TRBD1 as D (7 bases). Germline CDR1 reads MDHEN; CDR2 reads SYDVKM. The length of the CDR3 is 14 residues. V was cut by 3 bases and J by 5 bases, with 13 bases left in between. The CDR3, as DNA: TGTGCCAGCAGTTTTTCAGGGGGGTATGAGACCCAGTACTTC. It yields the protein CASSFSGGYETQYF.

This clonotype was recorded many times. This chain uses TRBV4-2 with TRBJ1-5; 7 bases are a match to TRBD1. Trimming cost V 3 bases and J 0 bases; bases outside gene matches: 17. The CDR3 sequence is 20 residues long. Germline V lookup: CDR1 LGHNA, CDR2 YNFKEQ. In nucleotides, the CDR3 is TGTGCCAGCAGCCAGAGACAAGGGGGCGGTCCCCATAATAGCAATCAGCCCCAGCATTTT. This encodes CASSQRQGGGPHNSNQPQHF.

The rearrangement joins TRBV10-3 to TRBJ1-2; weak D call: TRBD1 (6 bases). V was pared by 2 bases and J by 4 bases, with 17 bases between. The CDR3 extends over 16 amino acids. Germline V gene data show CDR1 as ENHRY and CDR2 as SYGVKD. In nucleotides, the CDR3 is TGTGCCATCAGTGAGCGGATGGCCGGACAGTTCTATGGCTACACCTTC. This translates into CAISERMAGQFYGYTF.

In this sample, this clonotype turned up many times. CDR3 in amino acids: CASSLAPGTNHEQFF. CDR3 DNA sequence: TGTGCCAGCAGCTTGGCTCCCGGGACTAACCATGAGCAGTTCTTC. The V call is TRBV5-4, the J call TRBJ2-1, with 7 bases matching TRBD2. This CDR3 spans 15 amino acids. Trimming cost V 0 bases and J 8 bases; bases outside gene matches: 8. Germline V gives CDR1 SGHNT, CDR2 YYREEE (reference sequence).

This clonotype occurred many times. A much larger clone differs from this one at a single base, so this may be a read error. This rearrangement joins TRBV19 to TRBJ1-3, with D tentatively TRBD1 (5 bases). The CDR3 runs to 13 residues. V lost 6 bases and J 7 bases, leaving 13 bases between the germline ends. Germline V gene sequence: CDR1 LNHDA, CDR2 SQIVND (reference sequence). DNA of the CDR3: TGTGCCAGTAGCCCGGGGCTAAGGAACACCATATATTTT. Protein: CASSPGLRNTIYF.

This clonotype is judged medium-sized. This sequence joins TRBV7-9 and TRBJ1-5; D is uncertain. Germline values: CDR1 SEHNR, CDR2 FQNEAQ (reference sequence). The CDR3 is made up of 13 amino acids. The V gene lost 0 bases and the J gene lost 5 bases, with 5 bases spanning the gap. The CDR3 loop reads CASSLAMYQPQHF. The DNA for the CDR3 is TGTGCCAGCAGCTTAGCCATGTATCAGCCCCAGCATTTT.

The table lists this clonotype with a count of one. This chain joins TRBV7-1 and TRBJ2-3; 7 nucleotides align to TRBD2. TRBV7-1 is reported as an ORF; its role is uncertain. V gave up 3 bases and J gave up 5 bases; unmatched junction bases: 11. CDR3 size: 16 residues. DNA for the CDR3: TGTGCCAGCAGCTCCATTGGGGCGGGAGTTGGAGATACGCAGTATTTT. This gives the protein CASSSIGAGVGDTQYF.